What follows is one TCR beta chain and its context. This record comes from a study of T cells after somatic rescue of genetic block. TCRdb's table, derived via immunoSEQ multiplex PCR, lists solely in-frame clones and lacks some. The sample holds about 52,000 clones; 90% to 96% are singletons and the top ten take roughly 0.074%. The germline V gene encodes CDR1 SGDLS and CDR2 YYNGEE. V was shortened by 4 bases and J by 2 bases, with 9 bases between the two germline ends. The CDR3 consists of 14 residues. The clonotype was recovered from a child younger than two. The V call is TRBV9, the J call TRBJ2-2; TRBD1 is a possible D gene (5 bases). Material: peripheral blood mononuclear cells (PBMCs). CDR3 nucleotide sequence: TGTGCCAGCAGCATACAGGTTAACACCGGGGAGCTGTTTTTT. Translating gives CASSIQVNTGELFF.